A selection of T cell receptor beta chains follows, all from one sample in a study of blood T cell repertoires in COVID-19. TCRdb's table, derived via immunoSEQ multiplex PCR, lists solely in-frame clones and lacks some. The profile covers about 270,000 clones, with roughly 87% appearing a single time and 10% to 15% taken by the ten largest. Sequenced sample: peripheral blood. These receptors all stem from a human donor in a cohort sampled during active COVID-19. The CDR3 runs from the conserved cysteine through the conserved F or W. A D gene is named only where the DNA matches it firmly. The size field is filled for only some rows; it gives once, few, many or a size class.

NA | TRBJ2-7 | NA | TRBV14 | CASSPGSGYEQYF | TGTGCCAGCAGCCCGGGAAGTGGCTACGAGCAGTACTTC
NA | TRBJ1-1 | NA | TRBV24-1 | CATSVNRAVLNTEAFF | TGTGCCACCAGTGTTAACAGGGCGGTGCTGAACACTGAAGCTTTCTTT
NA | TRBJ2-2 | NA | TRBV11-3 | CASSLGKPGLGGELFF | TGTGCCAGCAGCTTAGGCAAGCCAGGGTTAGGGGGGGAGCTGTTTTTT
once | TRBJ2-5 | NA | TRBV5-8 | CASRRTPQETQYF | TGTGCCAGCAGGCGGACACCTCAAGAGACCCAGTACTTC
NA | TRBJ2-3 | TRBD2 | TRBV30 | CAWSIRGGTDTQYF | TGTGCCTGGAGTATTCGGGGGGGGACAGATACGCAGTATTTT
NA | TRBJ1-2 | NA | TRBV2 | CASRREVYGYTF | TGTGCCAGCAGGCGGGAGGTCTATGGCTACACCTTC
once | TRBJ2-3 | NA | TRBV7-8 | CASNSYTDTQYF | TGTGCCAGCAACTCTTACACAGATACGCAGTATTTT
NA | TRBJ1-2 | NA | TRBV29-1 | CSVGDRSNYGYTF | TGCAGCGTAGGAGACAGGTCTAACTATGGCTACACCTTC
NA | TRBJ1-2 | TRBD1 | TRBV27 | CASSLPRDRAYYGYTF | TGTGCCAGCAGTTTACCCAGGGACAGAGCCTACTATGGCTACACCTTC
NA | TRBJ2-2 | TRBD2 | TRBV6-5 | CASSRSSGSTGELFF | TGTGCCAGCAGCCGGTCAAGCGGGAGTACCGGGGAGCTGTTTTTT
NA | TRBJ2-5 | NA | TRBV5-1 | CASSLIKETQYF | TGCGCCAGCAGCTTAATTAAAGAGACCCAGTACTTC
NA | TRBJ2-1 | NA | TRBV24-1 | CATSDWRDSYNEQFF | TGTGCCACCAGTGATTGGCGGGACTCCTACAATGAGCAGTTCTTC
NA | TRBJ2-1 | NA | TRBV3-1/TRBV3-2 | CASSQGSLLVREQFF | TGTGCCAGCAGCCAAGGTTCCCTCTTGGTGAGGGAGCAGTTCTTC
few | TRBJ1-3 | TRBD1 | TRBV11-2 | CASSIGQGNYMDTIYF | TGTGCCAGCAGCATAGGACAGGGAAATTATATGGACACCATATATTTT
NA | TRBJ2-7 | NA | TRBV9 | CASSAKEGSYF | TGTGCCAGCAGCGCAAAGGAGGGCTCATACTTC
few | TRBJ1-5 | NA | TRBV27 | CASSPGYSNQPQHF | TGTGCCAGCAGCCCGGGGTATAGCAATCAGCCCCAGCATTTT
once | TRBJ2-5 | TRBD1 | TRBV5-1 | CASSLAGATGGSETQYF | TGCGCCAGCAGCTTGGCGGGGGCCACAGGGGGTAGTGAGACCCAGTACTTC
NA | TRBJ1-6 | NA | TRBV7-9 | CASSSNSSPLHF | TGTGCCAGCAGCTCAAACAGTTCACCCCTCCACTTT